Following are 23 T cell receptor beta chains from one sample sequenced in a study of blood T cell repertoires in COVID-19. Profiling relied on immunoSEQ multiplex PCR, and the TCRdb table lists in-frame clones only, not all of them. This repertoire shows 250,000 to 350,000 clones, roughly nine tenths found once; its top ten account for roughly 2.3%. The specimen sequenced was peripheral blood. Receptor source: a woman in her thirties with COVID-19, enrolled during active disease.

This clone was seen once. DNA for the CDR3: TGTGCCAGCAGTTACTCGCGGCAGCCGACAGATACGCAGTATTTT. This sequence encodes CASSYSRQPTDTQYF. The chain couples TRBV6-2 or TRBV6-3 to TRBJ2-3; D unclear. Trimming left V 0 bases short and J 3 bases short, with 10 bases between. The germline V gene has CDR1 MNHEY and CDR2 SVGEGT. The length of the CDR3 is 15 residues.

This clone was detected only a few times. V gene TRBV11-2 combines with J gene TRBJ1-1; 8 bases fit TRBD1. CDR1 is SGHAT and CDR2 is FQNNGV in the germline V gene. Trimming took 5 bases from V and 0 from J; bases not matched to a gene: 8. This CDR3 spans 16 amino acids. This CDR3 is CASSLGTGLLNTEAFF. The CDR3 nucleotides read TGTGCCAGCAGCCTCGGGACAGGACTTTTGAACACTGAAGCTTTCTTT.

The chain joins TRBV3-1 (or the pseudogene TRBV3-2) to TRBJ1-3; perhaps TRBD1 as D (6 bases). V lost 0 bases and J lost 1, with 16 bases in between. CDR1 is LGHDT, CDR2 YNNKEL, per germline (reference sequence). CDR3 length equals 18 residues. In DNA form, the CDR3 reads TGTGCCAGCAGCCAAGATCCAGGAAACACAGGGTCTGGAAACACCATATATTTT. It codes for CASSQDPGNTGSGNTIYF.

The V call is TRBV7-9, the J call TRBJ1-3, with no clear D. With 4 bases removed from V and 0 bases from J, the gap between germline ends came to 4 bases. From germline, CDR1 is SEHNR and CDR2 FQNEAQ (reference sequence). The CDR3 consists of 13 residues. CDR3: CASSSRSGNTIYF. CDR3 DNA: TGTGCCAGCAGCTCCCGCTCTGGAAACACCATATATTTT.

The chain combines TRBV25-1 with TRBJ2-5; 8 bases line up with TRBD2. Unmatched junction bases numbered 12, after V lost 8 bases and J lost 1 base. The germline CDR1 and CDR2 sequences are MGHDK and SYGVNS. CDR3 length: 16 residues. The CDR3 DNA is TGTGCCAGCGGAATACCACGCACTAGCGGCCAAGAGACCCAGTACTTC. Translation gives CASGIPRTSGQETQYF.

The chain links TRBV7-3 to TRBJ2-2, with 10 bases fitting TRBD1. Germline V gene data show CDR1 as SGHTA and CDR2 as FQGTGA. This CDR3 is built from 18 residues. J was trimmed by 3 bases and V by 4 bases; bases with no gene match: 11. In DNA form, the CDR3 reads TGTGCCAGCAGCTCGGGCTCACCGGGACAGGGGTACACCGGGGAGCTGTTTTTT. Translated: CASSSGSPGQGYTGELFF.

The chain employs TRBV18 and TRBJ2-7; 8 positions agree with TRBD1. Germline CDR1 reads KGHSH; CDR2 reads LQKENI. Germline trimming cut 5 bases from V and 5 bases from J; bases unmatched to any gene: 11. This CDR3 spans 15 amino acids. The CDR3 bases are TGTGCCAGCTCAGACAGGGGTGGCTCTATCGACGAGCAGTACTTC. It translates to CASSDRGGSIDEQYF.

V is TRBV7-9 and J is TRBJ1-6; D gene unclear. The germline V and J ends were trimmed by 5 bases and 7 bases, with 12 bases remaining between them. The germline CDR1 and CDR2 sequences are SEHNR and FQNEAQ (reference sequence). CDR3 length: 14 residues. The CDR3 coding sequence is TGTGCCAGCAGCACCCGGGAGACAAATTCACCCCTCCACTTT. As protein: CASSTRETNSPLHF.

CDR3 sequence reads: CASNPMPGQRHGYTF. For the CDR3, the DNA is TGTGCCAGTAATCCCATGCCGGGACAGCGCCATGGCTACACCTTC. The chain carries TRBV19 and TRBJ1-2; 7 nucleotides match TRBD1. The CDR3 totals 15 residues. Unmatched junction bases numbered 14, after V lost 7 bases and J lost 6 bases. Per germline, CDR1 LNHDA and CDR2 SQIVND (reference sequence).

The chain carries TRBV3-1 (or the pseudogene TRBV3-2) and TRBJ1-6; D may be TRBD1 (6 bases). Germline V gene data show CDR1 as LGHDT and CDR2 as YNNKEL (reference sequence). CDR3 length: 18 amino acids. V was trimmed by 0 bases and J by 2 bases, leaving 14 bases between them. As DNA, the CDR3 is TGTGCCAGCAGCCAAGATCCTTTCAACAGGGCCTATAATTCACCCCTCCACTTT. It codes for CASSQDPFNRAYNSPLHF.

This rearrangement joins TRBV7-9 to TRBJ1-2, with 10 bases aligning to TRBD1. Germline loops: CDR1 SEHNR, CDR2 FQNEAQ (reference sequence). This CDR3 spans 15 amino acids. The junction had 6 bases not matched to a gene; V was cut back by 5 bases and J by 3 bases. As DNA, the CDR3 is TGTGCCAGCAGCCAGGGACAGGGGATAGACTATGGCTACACCTTC. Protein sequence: CASSQGQGIDYGYTF.

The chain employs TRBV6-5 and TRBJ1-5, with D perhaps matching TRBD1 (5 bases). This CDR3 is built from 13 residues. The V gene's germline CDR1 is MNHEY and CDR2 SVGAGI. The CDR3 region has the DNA TGTGTTGAGCAGGGCGGGGGAGACCAGCCCCAGCATTTT. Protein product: CVEQGGGDQPQHF.

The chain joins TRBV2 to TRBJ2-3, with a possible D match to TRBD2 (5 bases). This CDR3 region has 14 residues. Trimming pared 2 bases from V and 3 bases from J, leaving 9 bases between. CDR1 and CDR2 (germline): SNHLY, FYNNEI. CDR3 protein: CASSEKRHTDTQYF. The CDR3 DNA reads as TGTGCCAGCAGTGAAAAGCGGCATACAGATACGCAGTATTTT.

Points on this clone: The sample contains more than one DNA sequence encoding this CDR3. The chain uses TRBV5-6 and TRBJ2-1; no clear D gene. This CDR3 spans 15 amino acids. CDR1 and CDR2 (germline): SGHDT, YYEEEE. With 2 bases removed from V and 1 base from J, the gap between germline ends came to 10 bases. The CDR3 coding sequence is TGTGCCAGCAGCTTTGACTGGAGTTCCTACAATGAGCAGTTCTTC. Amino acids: CASSFDWSSYNEQFF.

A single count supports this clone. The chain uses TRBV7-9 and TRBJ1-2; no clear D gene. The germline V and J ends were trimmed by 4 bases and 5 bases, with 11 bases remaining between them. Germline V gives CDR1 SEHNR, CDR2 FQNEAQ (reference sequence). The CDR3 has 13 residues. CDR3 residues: CASSWWASYGYTF. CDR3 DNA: TGTGCCAGCAGCTGGTGGGCTTCTTATGGCTACACCTTC.

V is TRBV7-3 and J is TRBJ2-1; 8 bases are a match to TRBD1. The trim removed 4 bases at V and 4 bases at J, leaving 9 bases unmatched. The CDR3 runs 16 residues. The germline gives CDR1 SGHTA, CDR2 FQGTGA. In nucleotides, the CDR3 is TGTGCCAGCAGCTCTGGAGGACAGGGTCCATACAATGAGCAGTTCTTC. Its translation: CASSSGGQGPYNEQFF.

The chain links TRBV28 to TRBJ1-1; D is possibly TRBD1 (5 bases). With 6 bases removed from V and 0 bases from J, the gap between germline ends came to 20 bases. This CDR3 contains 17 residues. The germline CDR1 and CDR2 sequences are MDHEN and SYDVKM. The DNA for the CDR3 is TGTGCCAGCAGAGTCCCACCAGGGCGCAGCATGAACACTGAAGCTTTCTTT. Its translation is CASRVPPGRSMNTEAFF.

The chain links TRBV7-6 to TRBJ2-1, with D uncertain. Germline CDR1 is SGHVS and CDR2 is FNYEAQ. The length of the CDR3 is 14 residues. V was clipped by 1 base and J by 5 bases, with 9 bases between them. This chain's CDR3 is CASSLVGLDNEQFF. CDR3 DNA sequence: TGTGCCAGCAGCTTAGTCGGTCTTGACAATGAGCAGTTCTTC.

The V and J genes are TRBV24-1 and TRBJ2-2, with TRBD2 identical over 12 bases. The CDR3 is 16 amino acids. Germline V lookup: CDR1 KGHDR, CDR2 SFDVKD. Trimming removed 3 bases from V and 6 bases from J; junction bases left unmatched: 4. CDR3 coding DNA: TGTGCCACCAGTGATCCTAGCGGGAGGGCCGCCGGGGAGCTGTTTTTT. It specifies CATSDPSGRAAGELFF.

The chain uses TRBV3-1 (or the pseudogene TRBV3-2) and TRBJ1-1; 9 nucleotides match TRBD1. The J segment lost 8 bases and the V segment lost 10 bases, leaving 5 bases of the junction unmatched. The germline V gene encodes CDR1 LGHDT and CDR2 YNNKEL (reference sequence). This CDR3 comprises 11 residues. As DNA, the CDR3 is TGTGCCACTACACAGGGGGCGGAAGCTTTCTTT. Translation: CATTQGAEAFF.

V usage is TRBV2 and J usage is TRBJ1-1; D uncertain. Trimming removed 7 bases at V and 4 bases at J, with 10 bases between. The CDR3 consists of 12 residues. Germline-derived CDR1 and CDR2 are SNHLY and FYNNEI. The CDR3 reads CASKYGSTEAFF. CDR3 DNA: TGTGCCAGCAAATACGGTTCCACTGAAGCTTTCTTT.

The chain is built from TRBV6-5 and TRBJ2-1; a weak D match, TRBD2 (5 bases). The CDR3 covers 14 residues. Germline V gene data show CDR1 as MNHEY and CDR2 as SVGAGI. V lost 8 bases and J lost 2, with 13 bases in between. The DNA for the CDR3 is TGTGCCAGCTGGGAGAAGAGTACCTACAATGAGCAGTTCTTC. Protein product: CASWEKSTYNEQFF.

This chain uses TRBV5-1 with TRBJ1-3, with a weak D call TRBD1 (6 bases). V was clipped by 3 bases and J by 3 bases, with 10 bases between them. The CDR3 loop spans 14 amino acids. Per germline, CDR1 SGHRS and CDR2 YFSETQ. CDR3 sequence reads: CASSWGQGGNTIYF. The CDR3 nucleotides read TGCGCCAGCAGCTGGGGACAAGGTGGAAACACCATATATTTT.